The TCR beta chain described here comes from a study of immune heterogeneity within non-small cell lung tumors. Amplifying TCR beta CDR3 involved multiplex PCR carried out with 32 V and 13 J primers. TCRdb called the multiplex PCR reads again in MiXCR, with one record for every CDR3 protein. Among a few thousand distinct CDR3 sequences listed, approximately 50% were seen once. V was shortened by 6 bases and J by 7 bases, with 10 bases between the two germline ends. CDR1 is MDHEN and CDR2 is SYDVKM in the germline V gene. This CDR3 is built from 12 residues. The authors used roughly 600 ng of bulk tumor genomic DNA per sample as template. Biopsy collection occurred during surgery, with several far-apart biopsies per primary tumor. The study cohort was described as untreated, and its members had newly diagnosed non-small cell lung cancer. They went on to have curative surgery.

This TCR came from a woman aged 55-70 years with non-small cell lung cancer. The chain uses TRBV28 and TRBJ2-1; D ambiguous. Source material: lung tumor tissue. The CDR3 coding sequence is TGTGCCAGCAGACGGAGTTGGAATGAGCAGTTCTTC. Translation: CASRRSWNEQFF.